The sample holds one count of the clone carrying this T cell receptor beta chain. Its antigen is undetermined. Profiled with immunoSEQ multiplex PCR; TCRdb holds only in-frame clones, not every one. Here the sample spans thousands of clones, 80% to 90% being singletons. The data belong to a study of T cell clonotyping in hematopoietic cell transplantation. Whole-study results and caveats: Higher Inverse Simpson Index values in graft donor and pretransplant recipient predicted broader posttransplant TCR diversity.

The CDR3 has 12 residues. Germline CDR1 is SGHDT and CDR2 is YYEEEE. The V end was cut by 3 bases, the J end by 2 bases, with 3 bases between. This specimen was peripheral blood mononuclear cells, taken 100 days after allogeneic stem cell transplant. This clonotype was sampled from a female patient between 40 and 50 years old who had an allogeneic stem cell transplant from a related donor, so the T cells may come from the graft donor. Some clones in this sample may be carry-over from other donors' samples. The chain carries TRBV5-6 and TRBJ2-1; D is unresolved. CDR3 DNA: TGTGCCAGCAGCTGGCCCTACAATGAGCAGTTCTTC. Translation: CASSWPYNEQFF.